This T cell receptor (beta chain) was recovered during a study of identical twins. MiXCR was run by TCRdb on the 5' RACE reads, yielding one entry per CDR3 protein. The profile shows 400,000 to 650,000 distinct CDR3 sequences, 20% to 25% of them singletons. This clonotype was seen a single time. A read error may produce the germline difference seen at one junction end. This sample also appeared in a second study, on T cells expressing NK-cell markers.

The receptor comes from a woman aged 18-30 years in good health. The sample consisted of CD4+ T cells sorted from blood.

The CDR3 bases are TGTGCCGGCAGCATGGGACAGGGAGGTGAGACCCAGTACTTC. It specifies CAGSMGQGGETQYF. The chain links TRBV5-6 to TRBJ2-5; 9 bases are shared with TRBD1. This CDR3 is built from 14 residues. CDR1 is SGHDT, CDR2 YYEEEE, per germline.